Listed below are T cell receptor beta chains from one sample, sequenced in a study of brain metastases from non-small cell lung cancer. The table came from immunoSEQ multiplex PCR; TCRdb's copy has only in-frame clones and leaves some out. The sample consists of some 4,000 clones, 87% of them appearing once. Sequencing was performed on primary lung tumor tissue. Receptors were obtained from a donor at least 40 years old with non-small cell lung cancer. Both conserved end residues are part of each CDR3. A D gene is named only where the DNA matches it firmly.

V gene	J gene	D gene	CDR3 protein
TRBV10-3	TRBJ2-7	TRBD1	CAISEGGQGVYEQYF
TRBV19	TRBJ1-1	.	CASSMGIGGTEAFF
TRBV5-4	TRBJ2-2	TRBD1	CVSSGDRAHTGELFF
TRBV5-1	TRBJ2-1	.	CASSRGQSDEQFF
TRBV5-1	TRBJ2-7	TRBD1	CASSPGTGSYEQYF
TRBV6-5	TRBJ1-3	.	CASSYTLASSGNTIYF
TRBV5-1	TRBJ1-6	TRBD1	CASSFTGGNSPLHF
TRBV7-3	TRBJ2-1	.	CASSLRAIASYNEQFF
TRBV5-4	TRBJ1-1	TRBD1	CASRRQGEGTEAFF
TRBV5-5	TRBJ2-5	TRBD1	CASSWDRDLGVQYF
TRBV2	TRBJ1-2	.	CASSEGTTYGYTF